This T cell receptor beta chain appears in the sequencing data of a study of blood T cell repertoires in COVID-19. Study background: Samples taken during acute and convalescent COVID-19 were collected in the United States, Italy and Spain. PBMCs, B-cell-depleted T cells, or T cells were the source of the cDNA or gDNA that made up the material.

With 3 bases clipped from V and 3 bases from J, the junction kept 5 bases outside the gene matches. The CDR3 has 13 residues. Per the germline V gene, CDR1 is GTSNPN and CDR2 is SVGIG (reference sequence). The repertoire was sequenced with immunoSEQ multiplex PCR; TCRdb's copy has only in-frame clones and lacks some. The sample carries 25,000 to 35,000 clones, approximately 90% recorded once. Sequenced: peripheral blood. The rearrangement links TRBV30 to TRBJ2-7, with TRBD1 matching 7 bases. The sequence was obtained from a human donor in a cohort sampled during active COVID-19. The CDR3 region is CAWRRDRYYEQYF. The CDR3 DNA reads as TGTGCCTGGAGACGGGACAGATACTACGAGCAGTACTTC.